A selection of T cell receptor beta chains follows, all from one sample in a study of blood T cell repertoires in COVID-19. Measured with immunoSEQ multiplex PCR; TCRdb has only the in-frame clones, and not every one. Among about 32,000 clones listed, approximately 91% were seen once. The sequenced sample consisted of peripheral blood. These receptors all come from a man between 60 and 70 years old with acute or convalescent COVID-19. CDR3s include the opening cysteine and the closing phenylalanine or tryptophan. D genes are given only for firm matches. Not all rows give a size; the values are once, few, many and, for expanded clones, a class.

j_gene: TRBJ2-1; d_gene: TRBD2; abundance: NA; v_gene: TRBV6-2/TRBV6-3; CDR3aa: CASSKTGASGRGRGNEQFF; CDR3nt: TGTGCCAGCAGCAAAACGGGGGCTAGCGGGAGGGGCCGGGGGAATGAGCAGTTCTTC
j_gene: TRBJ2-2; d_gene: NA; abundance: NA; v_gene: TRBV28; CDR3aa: CASSLIGPANTGELFF; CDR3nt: TGTGCCAGCAGTTTAATCGGTCCCGCGAACACCGGGGAGCTGTTTTTT
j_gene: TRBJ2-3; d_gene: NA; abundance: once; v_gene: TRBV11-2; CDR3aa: CASSSRPLLAGHTDTQYF; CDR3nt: TGTGCCAGCAGCTCACGACCCTTACTTGCAGGCCACACAGATACGCAGTATTTT
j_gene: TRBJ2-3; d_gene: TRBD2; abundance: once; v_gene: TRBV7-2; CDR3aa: CASSPWTSGTDTQYF; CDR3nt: TGTGCCAGCAGCCCCTGGACTAGCGGCACAGATACGCAGTATTTT
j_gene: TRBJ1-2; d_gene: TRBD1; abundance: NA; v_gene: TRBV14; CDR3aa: CASSEGRGYYGYTF; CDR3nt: TGTGCCAGCAGCGAGGGCAGGGGGTATTATGGCTACACCTTC
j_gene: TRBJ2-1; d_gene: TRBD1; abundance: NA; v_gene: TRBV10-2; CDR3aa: CASSARTGFYNEQFF; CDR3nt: TGCGCCAGCAGTGCGAGGACAGGGTTCTACAATGAGCAGTTCTTC
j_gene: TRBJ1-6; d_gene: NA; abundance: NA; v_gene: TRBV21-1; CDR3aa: CASSTTGGQGHSPLHF; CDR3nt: TGTGCCAGCAGCACCACTGGCGGGCAGGGGCATTCACCCCTCCACTTT
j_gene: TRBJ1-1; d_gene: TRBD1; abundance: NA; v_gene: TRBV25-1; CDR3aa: CASSAPRTGYSEAFF; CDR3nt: TGTGCCAGCAGTGCCCCCCGGACAGGGTATAGTGAAGCTTTCTTT
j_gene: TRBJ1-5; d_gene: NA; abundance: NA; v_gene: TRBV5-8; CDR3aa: CASSLAWGVNQPQHF; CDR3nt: TGTGCCAGCAGCCTTGCTTGGGGGGTTAATCAGCCCCAGCATTTT
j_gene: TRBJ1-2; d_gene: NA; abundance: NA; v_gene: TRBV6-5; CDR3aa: CASSYSNQAGYTF; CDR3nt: TGTGCCAGCAGTTACTCGAACCAGGCGGGCTACACCTTC
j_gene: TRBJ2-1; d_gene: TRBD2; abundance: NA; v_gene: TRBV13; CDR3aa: CASSSLTSGAYNEQFF; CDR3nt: TGTGCCAGCAGCTCGCTGACTAGCGGAGCCTACAATGAGCAGTTCTTC
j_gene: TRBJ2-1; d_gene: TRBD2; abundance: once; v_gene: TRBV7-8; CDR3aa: CASRYLAGGWNEQFF; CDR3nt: TGTGCCAGCAGATACCTAGCGGGAGGGTGGAATGAGCAGTTCTTC
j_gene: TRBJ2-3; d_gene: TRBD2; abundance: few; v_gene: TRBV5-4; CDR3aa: CASSLELADPDTQYF; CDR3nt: TGTGCCAGCAGCTTGGAACTAGCGGATCCTGATACGCAGTATTTT
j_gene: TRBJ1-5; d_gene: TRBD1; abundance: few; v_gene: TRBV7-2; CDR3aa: CASSTSGTGVSNQPQHF; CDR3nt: TGTGCCAGCAGCACCAGCGGGACAGGGGTTAGCAATCAGCCCCAGCATTTT
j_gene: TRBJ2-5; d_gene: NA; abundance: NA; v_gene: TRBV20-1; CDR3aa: CSALGGETQYF; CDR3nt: TGCAGTGCTTTGGGGGGAGAGACCCAGTACTTC
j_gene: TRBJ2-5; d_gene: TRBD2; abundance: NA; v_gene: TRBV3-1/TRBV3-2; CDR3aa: CASSPRGLAGPQETQYF; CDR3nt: TGTGCCAGCAGCCCAAGAGGACTAGCGGGTCCTCAAGAGACCCAGTACTTC
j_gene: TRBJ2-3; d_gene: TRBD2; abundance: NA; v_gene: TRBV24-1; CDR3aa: CATSEGGSYTDTQYF; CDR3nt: TGTGCCACCAGTGAAGGCGGGAGCTACACAGATACGCAGTATTTT
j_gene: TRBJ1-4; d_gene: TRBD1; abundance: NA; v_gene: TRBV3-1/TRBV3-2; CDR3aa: CASSRREGAREKLFF; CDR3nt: TGTGCCAGCAGCCGCCGTGAGGGGGCGAGGGAAAAACTGTTTTTT
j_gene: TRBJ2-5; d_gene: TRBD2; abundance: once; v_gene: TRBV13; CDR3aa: CASSRNPKNGAGGQETQYF; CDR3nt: TGTGCCAGCAGCCGAAACCCTAAAAATGGAGCGGGAGGGCAAGAGACCCAGTACTTC
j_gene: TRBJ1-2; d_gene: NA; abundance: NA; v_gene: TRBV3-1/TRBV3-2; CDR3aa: CASSRGRGYTF; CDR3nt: TGTGCCAGCAGCCGAGGGCGTGGCTACACCTTC
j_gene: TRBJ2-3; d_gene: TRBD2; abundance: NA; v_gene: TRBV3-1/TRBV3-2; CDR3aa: CASSQATTSGPGDTQYF; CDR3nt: TGTGCCAGCAGCCAAGCGACGACTAGCGGGCCGGGGGATACGCAGTATTTT
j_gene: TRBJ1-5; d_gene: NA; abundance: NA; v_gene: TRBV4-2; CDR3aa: CASSQDRYNQPQHF; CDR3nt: TGTGCCAGCAGCCAAGATCGGTACAATCAGCCCCAGCATTTT
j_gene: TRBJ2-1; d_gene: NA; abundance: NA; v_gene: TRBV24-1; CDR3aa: CATSGGTIYNEQFF; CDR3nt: TGTGCCACCAGTGGCGGGACCATATACAATGAGCAGTTCTTC
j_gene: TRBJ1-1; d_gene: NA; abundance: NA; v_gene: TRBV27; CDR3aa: CASSRRSPGGGGTEAFF; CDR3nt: TGTGCCAGCAGTAGACGATCCCCTGGGGGGGGTGGGACTGAAGCTTTCTTT
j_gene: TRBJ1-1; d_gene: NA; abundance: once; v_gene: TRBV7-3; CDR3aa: CASSLKMAMNTEAFF; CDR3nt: TGTGCCAGCAGCTTAAAAATGGCAATGAACACTGAAGCTTTCTTT
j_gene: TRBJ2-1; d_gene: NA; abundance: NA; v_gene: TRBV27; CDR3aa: CASSSDRGSYNEQFF; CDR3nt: TGTGCCAGCAGTTCGGACAGAGGATCCTACAATGAGCAGTTCTTC
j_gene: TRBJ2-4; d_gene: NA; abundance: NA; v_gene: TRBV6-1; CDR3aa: CASSEAPRGNIQYF; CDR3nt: TGTGCCAGCAGTGAAGCCCCCAGGGGAAACATTCAGTACTTC
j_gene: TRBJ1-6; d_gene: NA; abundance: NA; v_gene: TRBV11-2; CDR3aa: CASSPGGNSPLHF; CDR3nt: TGTGCCAGCAGCCCTGGCGGGAATTCACCCCTCCACTTT
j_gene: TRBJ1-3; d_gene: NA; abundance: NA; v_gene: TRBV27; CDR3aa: CASSLRGGSGNTIYF; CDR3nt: TGTGCCAGCAGTTTACGAGGGGGCTCTGGAAACACCATATATTTT
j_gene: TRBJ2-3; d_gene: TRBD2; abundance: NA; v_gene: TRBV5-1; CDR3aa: CASSLIGTSGSGGTDTQYF; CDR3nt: TGCGCCAGCAGCTTAATTGGGACTAGCGGGAGCGGGGGCACAGATACGCAGTATTTT
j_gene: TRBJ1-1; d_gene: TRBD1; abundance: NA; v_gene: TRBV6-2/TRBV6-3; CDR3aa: CASSSNLRQGMNTEAFF; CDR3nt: TGTGCCAGCAGTTCAAACCTCCGACAGGGGATGAACACTGAAGCTTTCTTT
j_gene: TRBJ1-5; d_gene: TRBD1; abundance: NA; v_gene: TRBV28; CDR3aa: CASSLGSQGSNQPQHF; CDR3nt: TGTGCCAGCAGTTTAGGTTCACAGGGGAGCAATCAGCCCCAGCATTTT
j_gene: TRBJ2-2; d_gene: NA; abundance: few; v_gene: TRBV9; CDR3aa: CASSVTGLAGELFF; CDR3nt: TGTGCCAGCAGCGTTACAGGGTTAGCCGGGGAGCTGTTTTTT
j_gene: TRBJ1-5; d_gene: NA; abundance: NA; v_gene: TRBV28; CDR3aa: CASSEAGAGDQPQHF; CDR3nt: TGTGCCAGCAGTGAGGCAGGGGCAGGGGATCAGCCCCAGCATTTT
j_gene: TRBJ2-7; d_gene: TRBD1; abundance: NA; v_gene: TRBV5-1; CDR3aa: CASSASGTGGDEQYF; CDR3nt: TGCGCCAGCAGCGCCTCCGGGACAGGGGGCGATGAGCAGTACTTC
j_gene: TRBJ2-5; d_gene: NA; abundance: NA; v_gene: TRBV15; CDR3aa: CATSRDGPVGTQYF; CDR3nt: TGTGCCACCAGCAGAGATGGGCCAGTGGGGACCCAGTACTTC
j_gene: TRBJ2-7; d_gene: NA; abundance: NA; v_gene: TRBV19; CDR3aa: CASSMDSLLYEQYF; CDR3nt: TGTGCCAGTAGTATGGACAGTCTACTCTACGAGCAGTACTTC
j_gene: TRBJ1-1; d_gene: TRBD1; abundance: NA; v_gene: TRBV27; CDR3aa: CASRSQGAANTEAFF; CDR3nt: TGTGCCAGCAGATCCCAGGGGGCGGCGAACACTGAAGCTTTCTTT
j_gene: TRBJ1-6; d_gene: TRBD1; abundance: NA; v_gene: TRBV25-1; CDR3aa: CASRSGQASSYNSPLHF; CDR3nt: TGTGCCAGCAGATCCGGACAGGCGAGCTCCTATAATTCACCCCTCCACTTT
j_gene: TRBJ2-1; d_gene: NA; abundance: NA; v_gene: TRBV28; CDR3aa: CASSGGASLSEQFF; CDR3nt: TGTGCCAGCAGTGGCGGCGCTAGCCTGAGTGAGCAGTTCTTC
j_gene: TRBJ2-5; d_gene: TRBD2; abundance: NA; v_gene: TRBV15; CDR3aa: CATSRVELAGGLRETQYF; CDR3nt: TGTGCCACCAGCAGAGTGGAATTAGCGGGGGGGTTAAGGGAGACCCAGTACTTC
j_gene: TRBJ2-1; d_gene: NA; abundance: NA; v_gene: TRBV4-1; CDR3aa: CASSQEPLASRAEQFF; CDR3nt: TGCGCCAGCAGCCAAGAACCCCTAGCGTCGAGGGCTGAGCAGTTCTTC
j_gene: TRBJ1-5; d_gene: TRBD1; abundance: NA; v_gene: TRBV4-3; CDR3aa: CASSQDGTGDQPQHF; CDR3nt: TGCGCCAGCAGCCAAGACGGGACAGGGGATCAGCCCCAGCATTTT